This T cell receptor (beta chain) was found in a study of T cell responses to AZD1222 COVID-19 vaccine (dated by TCRdb to about 2021). Concerning the study at large: TCR sequencing was performed for roughly 250 trial participants, of whom approximately 200 were given two doses of AZD1222 and around 25 were given two doses of MenACWY control vaccine. Enrollment into the trials was organized by age into subgroups of 18-55, 56-69 and 70-plus years, and those subgroups contained roughly 150, 30 and 60 TCR-sequenced participants, respectively. Summary of the overall study and its limitations: Most participants were white British and females outnumbered males, and the authors suggested that clonal diversity may have been underestimated. After two AZD1222 doses, both the breadth and the depth of spike-specific TCRs were significantly higher than at day 0 and than in MenACWY recipients. CD4 TCRs associated with the vaccine covered the entire spike protein, and the dominant responses were in regions 160-218 and 743-854. Reportedly, close to half of the unique spike-specific TCRs recognized epitopes lying outside the regions that are mutated in the B.1.351 and B.1.1.7 variants. Conclusions about previously exposed vaccinees were limited because only 6 or 7 AZD1222 recipients were SARS-CoV-2 seropositive at baseline. Because no samples from the day 14 peak response were available, repertoires could be characterized only after the peak T cell response. The 56-69-year group was small, and its depth increase did not reach significance, likely because of low power.

The time point label corresponds to: about 28 days (+/-7) after the second vaccine dose. The intended sense of this specimen's treatment or condition label: meningococcal conjugate vaccine given as trial control. Vaccinee samples were obtained from the UK trials COV001 and COV002, which included a single-blind randomized controlled phase 2/3 trial of AZD1222 (ChAdOx1 nCoV-19) in healthy adults. For TCRbeta chain sequencing, PBMC samples from trial participants were taken at day 0 and at day 28 after the second dose. Turning to this clone: Its cognate antigen has yet to be identified. Base quality data are lacking; no much larger clone is found one base away.

V is cut by 0 bases and J by 6 bases, and the space between the germline ends is 21 bases. From the germline V gene (reference sequence), CDR1 is LNHNV and CDR2 is YYDKDF. From the cysteine through the phenylalanine, the CDR3 covers 17 amino acids. Of the read, only the CDR3 DNA is kept; its 51 bases are in frame from base 1. The CDR3 regions of human TCRbeta chains were analyzed by immunosequencing. The published analysis was carried out like this. TCRs in the repertoires were compared against a reference library of SARS-CoV-2-specific TCRs that had been generated with the MIRA antigen-specificity platform. Breadth meant the fraction of unique TCRs that were SARS-CoV-2-associated, whereas depth meant the fraction of total T cells that were SARS-CoV-2-associated. Each spike-specific TCR was assigned to its reactive spike region and to a CD4 or CD8 class using the MIRA data. Log10-transformed breadth and depth values were compared by one-way ANOVA with Sidak's multiple comparisons tests. The source is immuneACCESS, and TCRdb retained only in-frame sequences with V and J called. Part of the clones is not carried over; for the studies checked, unresolved V genes explain less than half of this, and the remainder is unexplained. D and trimming were read from the DNA, whereas the V and J calls and clone size are those reported in that table. The sample table contains about 140,000 clones; only one count was recorded for about 89% of them. The ten largest clones add up to 7.5% to 8% of the sample.

The clonotype originates from an adult who received the MenACWY meningococcal vaccine as a control. Here the sequenced sample was peripheral blood, taken 28 days after the second dose of the MenACWY control vaccine. The rearranged chain carries TRBV15 and TRBJ2-7; no D segment can be confidently identified. The DNA sequence is given as TGTGCCACCAGCAGAGAGCAGGCAACTTCGGGTAATGGCGAGCAGTACTTC. The encoded protein is CATSREQATSGNGEQYF.